This TCR beta chain was sequenced for a study of cytomegalovirus exposure and HLA in healthy donors. Study summary: Membership in the Caucasian-associated ancestry cluster was found for around 81% of nearly 400 genotyped donors. Findings and limits, study-wide: With high specificity and sensitivity, the classifier reportedly diagnosed cytomegalovirus status. 87-base-pair reads could not separate some V segments, including TRBV6-2 and TRBV6-3.

About this clone itself: Its matching antigen is unknown.

The CDR3 runs to 15 residues. CDR1 SGHAT and CDR2 FQNNGV come from the germline V gene. Deletions cut 2 bases from V and 4 bases from J, with 9 bases between. 13 Jbeta primers and 60 Vbeta primers were used for the PCR. Using immunoSEQ multiplex PCR, the repertoire was profiled, and TCRdb retains in-frame clones only, with some absent. The table lists 30,000 to 35,000 clones, 65% to 90% of them singletons. Sequencing used PBMCs. This receptor was obtained from a woman under 30 in good health and CMV-seronegative. V is TRBV11-2 and J is TRBJ2-6; maybe TRBD2 (5 bases). This CDR3 reads CASSLTRAGANVLTF. The CDR3 DNA follows: TGTGCCAGCAGCTTAACGCGGGCCGGGGCCAACGTCCTGACTTTC. The full variable domain, in which reference TRBV11-2 and TRBJ2-6 provide the parts outside the CDR3, is EAGVAQSPRYKIIEKRQSVAFWCNPISGHATLYWYQQILGQGPKLLIQFQNNGVVDDSQLPKDRFSAERLKGVDSTLKIQPAKLEDSAVYLCASSLTRAGANVLTFGAGSRLTVL.